This TCR beta chain was identified during a study of OX40 agonist ivuxolimab in advanced cancers. V lost 6 bases, J lost 0 bases, and 10 bases lay in between. The CDR3 consists of 14 residues. CDR1 and CDR2 from the germline V gene are SGDLS and YYNGEE. Here immunoSEQ multiplex PCR was the method, and the copy in TCRdb shows in-frame clones only, minus some. The sample has 110,000 or so clones; approximately 89% are singletons. Peripheral blood came from all dose cohorts at three timepoints. This receptor was obtained from an adult with an advanced solid tumor such as melanoma, head and neck, liver or kidney cancer. Here the sequenced sample was CD4+ or CD8+ T cells sorted from blood, taken in a trial of the OX40 agonist ivuxolimab. The V call is TRBV9, the J call TRBJ1-3; D is possibly TRBD1 (5 bases). CDR3: CASTLTDSGNTIYF. CDR3 in DNA: TGTGCCAGCACTTTGACAGACTCTGGAAACACCATATATTTT.